This TCR beta chain emerged from a study of T cells after yellow fever vaccination. Study-level results: At approximately 95% for CD4 and 70% to 90% for CD8, most primary-vaccination clones showed up again after the booster.

This clonotype was seen a handful of times. Its specificity is not known. Germline lookup yields CDR1 KGHSH and CDR2 LQKENI. V gave up 8 bases and J gave up 6 bases, with 11 bases separating them. The CDR3 contains 12 residues. TCRdb passed the 5' RACE reads through MiXCR, listing each CDR3 protein once. This sample yields some 320,000 distinct CDR3 sequences, of which about 9.5% are seen a single time; roughly 18% belongs to the top ten. The chain employs TRBV18 and TRBJ2-1, with D perhaps TRBD1 or TRBD2 (5 bases each). The sequencing here drew on PBMCs, taken on the day of the first yellow fever vaccination. The source is a man aged 18-30 years who received the YFV17D yellow fever vaccine. Written as DNA, the CDR3 is TGTGCCAGCGGGACGAGCGGCAATGAGCAGTTCTTC. Protein: CASGTSGNEQFF.